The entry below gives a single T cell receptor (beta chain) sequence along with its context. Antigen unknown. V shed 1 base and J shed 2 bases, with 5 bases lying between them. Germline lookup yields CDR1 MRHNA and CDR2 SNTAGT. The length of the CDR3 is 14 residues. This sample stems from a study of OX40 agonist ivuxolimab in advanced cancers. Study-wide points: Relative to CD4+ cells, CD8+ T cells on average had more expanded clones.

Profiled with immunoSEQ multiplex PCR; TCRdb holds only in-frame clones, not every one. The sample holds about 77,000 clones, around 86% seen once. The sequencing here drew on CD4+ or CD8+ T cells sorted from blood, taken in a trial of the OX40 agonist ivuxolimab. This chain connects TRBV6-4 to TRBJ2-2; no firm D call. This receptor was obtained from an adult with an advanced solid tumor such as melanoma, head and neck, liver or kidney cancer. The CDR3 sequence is CASSDLGNTGELFF. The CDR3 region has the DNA TGTGCCAGCAGTGACTTGGGAAACACCGGGGAGCTGTTTTTT.